The rows below give T cell receptor beta chains drawn from one sample of a study of blood T cell repertoires in COVID-19. Sequencing was performed with immunoSEQ multiplex PCR; in TCRdb, only in-frame clones are kept and a portion is missing. The sample has over 100,000 clones; about 85% are singletons. Sample: peripheral blood. These receptors were obtained from a man older than 75 with acute or convalescent COVID-19. Each CDR3 is given with its conserved first and last residue. Fields, in order: J gene, V gene, CDR3 protein.

TRBJ2-5 | TRBV6-2/TRBV6-3 | CASTPFRGAQETQYF
TRBJ2-7 | TRBV9 | CASSPRLAPYEQYF
TRBJ1-1 | TRBV6-5 | CASSWYRTGGTEAFF
TRBJ2-7 | TRBV5-5 | CASSLIPGTVMYEQYF
TRBJ1-1 | TRBV5-6 | CASSSRGGGEAFF
TRBJ2-1 | TRBV4-1 | CASSLQGAYEQFF
TRBJ2-7 | TRBV24-1 | CATSAGVSYEQYF
TRBJ1-5 | TRBV2 | CASRQGFSNQPQHF
TRBJ1-2 | TRBV15 | CATSGSRGPRWDHGYTF
TRBJ2-3 | TRBV5-1 | CASSLGGTGPSNTQYF
TRBJ1-1 | TRBV6-5 | CASSRTGGEAFF